The clone carrying this T cell receptor beta chain was detected only a few times. The antigen is not known. This sample is drawn from a study of response to subunit inactivated influenza vaccine. Findings and caveats of the study: After each seasonal influenza vaccination, few new T cells are recruited, the authors suggested.

TCRdb reprocessed the RT-PCR reads with MiXCR, giving one entry per CDR3 protein. The table includes about 650,000 distinct CDR3 sequences, less than 20% detected once. The V end lost 2 bases, the J end lost 3 bases, and 15 bases lay between the germline ends. The CDR3 is 16 amino acids. CDR1 is ENHRY, CDR2 SYGVKD, per germline. The chain recombines TRBV10-3 with TRBJ2-3, with D tentatively TRBD1 or TRBD2 (6 bases each). This clonotype was sampled from a man aged 50-59 years who received an inactivated influenza vaccine. Sequencing used PBMCs from blood, obtained about 11 days after vaccination. The CDR3 DNA sequence: TGTGCCATCAGTGAGGGGACTGGGGGCGGAACAGATACGCAGTATTTT. It codes for CAISEGTGGGTDTQYF.